This T cell receptor beta chain was identified during a study of CD8+ T cells in alopecia areata. To note about this clone: Its target is not known.

Isolated RNA was reverse transcribed into cDNA used as the sequencing template. TCRdb's table, derived via immunoSEQ multiplex PCR, lists solely in-frame clones and lacks some. This table has 69,000 or so clones, 55% to 75% appearing once. Study-wide findings and caveats: Sequencing of scalp samples also captures resident alphabeta T cells of normal skin. Greater clonality was observed in lesional scalp samples, especially alopecia totalis/universalis, versus normal scalp.

CDR3 length: 18 residues. V shed 7 bases and J 2 bases; nucleotides not matched to a gene: 17. Germline values: CDR1 SNHLY, CDR2 FYNNEI. The sample in question was CD8+ T cells sorted from blood, obtained at week 0. This receptor was taken from a human donor with alopecia areata. The V and J genes are TRBV2 and TRBJ2-5; the match to TRBD1 covers 9 bases. CDR3 in amino acids: CASTIYRGLGSWQETQYF. CDR3 nucleotide sequence: TGTGCCAGCACCATTTACAGGGGGCTGGGAAGCTGGCAAGAGACCCAGTACTTC. Drawing the rest from reference TRBV2 and TRBJ2-5, the complete variable domain is EPEVTQTPSHQVTQMGQEVILRCVPISNHLYFYWYRQILGQKVEFLVSFYNNEISEKSEIFDDQFSVERPDGSNFTLKIRSTKLEDSAMYFCASTIYRGLGSWQETQYFGPGTRLLVL.